The clone carrying this T cell receptor beta chain was detected once. The source of the sample is a study of blood T cell repertoires in COVID-19. Study summary: The United States, Italy and Spain provided the acute and convalescent COVID-19 samples. Sample material is recorded as cDNA or gDNA derived from T cells, B-cell-depleted T cells, or PBMCs.

Original methodology: Amplified reference gene primers provided the basis for estimating nucleated cell counts. Only in-frame clones appear in the TCRdb table, and some are missing; sequencing was by immunoSEQ multiplex PCR. V, J and clone size are taken as reported in that table, and D and trimming were inferred from the DNA itself. The sample shows 240,000 or so clones, roughly 90% of them seen only once. Germline CDR1 SGHTA, CDR2 FQGNSA. V lost 2 bases and J lost 7; bases outside the gene matches: 6. There are 14 residues in the CDR3. The TCR was taken from a woman in her twenties or thirties with acute or convalescent COVID-19. The chain uses TRBV7-2 and TRBJ2-7; 9 bases align to TRBD1. The sample taken for sequencing was peripheral blood. CDR3 in amino acids: CASSLPGQGREQYF. CDR3 coding DNA: TGTGCCAGCAGCTTACCAGGACAGGGGCGGGAGCAGTACTTC.